This T cell receptor beta chain was identified during a study of cytomegalovirus exposure and HLA in healthy donors. Study in general: As an earlier analysis found, roughly 170 million T cells yielded 100 million to 130 million unique TCR beta sequences. Broader study findings: Reportedly, cytomegalovirus status was diagnosed with high sensitivity and specificity. Associated with cytomegalovirus, according to the listing, were 150 to 200 TCR beta chains.

Use of 60 Vbeta and 13 Jbeta primers characterized the PCR. Profiled with immunoSEQ multiplex PCR; TCRdb holds only in-frame clones, not every one. The table includes 150,000 or so clones, 70% to 80% detected once. Turning to this clone: Its antigen is not known.

V gave up 0 bases and J gave up 6 bases; unmatched junction bases: 3. From germline, CDR1 is MNHNS and CDR2 SASEGT. This CDR3 contains 15 residues. Sequences were obtained from PBMCs. This sequence joins TRBV6-1 and TRBJ1-2; 11 positions agree with TRBD1. The sequence was collected from a woman in her sixties in good health and CMV-seropositive. As DNA, the CDR3 is TGTGCCAGCAGTGAAGCAGGACAGGGGGCGGATGGCTACACCTTC. This translates into CASSEAGQGADGYTF.